This passage covers 2 T cell receptor beta chains from one sample sequenced in a study of blood T cell repertoires in COVID-19. Here immunoSEQ multiplex PCR was the method, and the copy in TCRdb shows in-frame clones only, minus some. The sample has around 400,000 clones; around nine tenths are singletons. The specimen was PBMCs or T cells enriched from blood (not recorded which). The receptors shown here come from a woman in her thirties who had recovered from COVID-19.

The V and J genes are TRBV27 and TRBJ1-6; 9 bases are a match to TRBD1. Trimming took 0 bases from V and 0 from J; bases not matched to a gene: 18. Germline CDR1 reads MNHEY; CDR2 reads SMNVEV (reference sequence). The CDR3 loop spans 23 amino acids. CDR3 in amino acids: CASSLSTRRTPTGGFSYNSPLHF. As DNA, the CDR3 is TGTGCCAGCAGTTTATCGACCCGGCGGACCCCGACAGGGGGTTTCTCCTATAATTCACCCCTCCACTTT.

The V gene is TRBV30, the J gene TRBJ1-6; 9 bases are shared with TRBD1. Trimming took 2 bases from V and 13 from J; bases not matched to a gene: 12. The CDR3 has 15 amino acids. Germline V gives CDR1 GTSNPN, CDR2 SVGIG (reference sequence). The CDR3 loop reads CAWSLFLGQGGPLHF. DNA of the CDR3: TGTGCCTGGAGTCTCTTCTTGGGACAGGGAGGTCCCCTCCACTTT.